The rows below give T cell receptor beta chains drawn from one sample of a study of T cell changes during pregnancy in multiple sclerosis. TCRdb's copy holds only in-frame clones and misses some; the assay was immunoSEQ multiplex PCR. The sample has tens of thousands of clones; about 92% are singletons. Sequencing used peripheral blood, obtained in the second trimester of pregnancy. These receptor sequences come from a female donor in good health, enrolled as a control in a pregnancy study. Each CDR3 is given with its conserved first and last residue. The D gene is left open where the match is weak. Rows may omit the clone size; those that give it use once, few, many or a size class.

-	TRBV6-1	TRBD1	TRBJ2-7	CASRKDRVREQYF	TGTGCCAGCAGAAAGGACAGGGTACGCGAGCAGTACTTC
-	TRBV18	TRBD2	TRBJ2-7	CASSPREGVWWEQYF	TGTGCCAGCTCACCCCGGGAGGGCGTGTGGTGGGAGCAGTACTTC
-	TRBV11-1	-	TRBJ2-5	CASSLARRMTQYF	TGTGCCAGCAGCTTAGCTAGGAGGATGACCCAGTACTTC
-	TRBV5-4	-	TRBJ1-1	CASSVPGHHGGDTEAFF	TGTGCCAGCAGCGTACCGGGGCACCACGGGGGGGACACTGAAGCTTTCTTT
-	TRBV7-9	TRBD1	TRBJ1-4	CASSTGTGSGYEKLFF	TGTGCCAGCAGCACCGGGACAGGGTCGGGTTATGAAAAACTGTTTTTT
-	TRBV6-1	-	TRBJ2-7	CASSEVLAAYEQYF	TGTGCCAGCAGTGAAGTTTTGGCAGCCTACGAGCAGTACTTC
-	TRBV2	-	TRBJ2-7	CASSPGRHEQYF	TGTGCCAGCAGTCCAGGGAGGCACGAGCAGTACTTC
-	TRBV30	TRBD1	TRBJ1-5	CAWTGQRYNQPQHF	TGTGCCTGGACGGGACAGAGATACAATCAGCCCCAGCATTTT
-	TRBV10-2	-	TRBJ2-7	CASMTRGTEEQYF	TGCGCCAGCATGACTCGGGGGACGGAAGAGCAGTACTTC
few	TRBV30	-	TRBJ1-1	CAWSVLSEAFF	TGTGCCTGGAGTGTTCTGAGTGAAGCTTTCTTT
-	TRBV9	TRBD1	TRBJ2-3	CASSVLDRGGGTQYF	TGTGCCAGCAGCGTCCTGGACAGGGGTGGGGGTACGCAGTATTTT
-	TRBV2	-	TRBJ2-7	CASRASGLGEQYF	TGTGCCAGCAGAGCAAGCGGGTTGGGTGAGCAGTACTTC
few	TRBV6-5	TRBD1	TRBJ2-3	CASSYEGGRDTQYF	TGTGCCAGCAGTTACGAAGGGGGCAGGGATACGCAGTATTTT
-	TRBV30	TRBD1	TRBJ2-2	CAWNRGQAGELFF	TGTGCCTGGAACAGGGGCCAGGCCGGGGAGCTGTTTTTT
once	TRBV2	-	TRBJ2-1	CASWRAELSNEQFF	TGTGCCAGCTGGCGGGCGGAATTAAGCAATGAGCAGTTCTTC
-	TRBV2	-	TRBJ1-4	CASSAVEGGNEKLFF	TGTGCCAGCAGTGCGGTGGAAGGGGGTAATGAAAAACTGTTTTTT
-	TRBV7-3	-	TRBJ2-3	CASSPIGGTDTQYF	TGTGCCAGCAGCCCGATTGGAGGGACAGATACGCAGTATTTT
-	TRBV2	-	TRBJ2-7	CASSEALGLTRHYEQYF	TGTGCCAGCAGTGAAGCGCTTGGGCTGACACGGCACTACGAGCAGTACTTC
-	TRBV7-9	TRBD1	TRBJ2-2	CASSTTGGVAGELFF	TGTGCCAGCAGTACGACAGGGGGAGTGGCCGGGGAGCTGTTTTTT
-	TRBV7-9	-	TRBJ1-2	CASSFSQAKDGYTF	TGTGCCAGCAGCTTTTCCCAGGCGAAGGATGGCTACACCTTC
-	TRBV7-8	-	TRBJ2-7	CASSLQGGQYF	TGTGCCAGCAGCTTACAGGGAGGGCAGTACTTC
-	TRBV5-1	-	TRBJ2-2	CASQEEGPGELFF	TGCGCCAGCCAGGAGGAGGGGCCCGGGGAGCTGTTTTTT
-	TRBV7-3	-	TRBJ2-3	CASSPFPRTADTQYF	TGTGCCAGCTCCCCGTTCCCCCGAACGGCAGATACGCAGTATTTT
-	TRBV5-1	-	TRBJ1-1	CASSLEGRNTEAFF	TGCGCCAGCAGCTTGGAGGGGCGGAACACTGAAGCTTTCTTT
-	TRBV15	TRBD1	TRBJ1-1	CATSRGGTGTEAFF	TGTGCCACCAGCAGAGGAGGGACAGGTACTGAAGCTTTCTTT
-	TRBV7-8	TRBD1	TRBJ2-5	CASSTRQGETQYF	TGTGCCAGCAGCACGAGACAGGGTGAGACCCAGTACTTC
-	TRBV21-1	-	TRBJ1-1	CASSKEPGMMNTEAFF	TGTGCCAGCAGCAAAGAACCAGGGATGATGAACACTGAAGCTTTCTTT
-	TRBV7-2	TRBD1	TRBJ2-5	CASRRGQGQETQYF	TGTGCCAGCAGAAGGGGACAGGGCCAAGAGACCCAGTACTTC
-	TRBV5-1	-	TRBJ2-5	CASSSGGAGPQETQYF	TGCGCCAGCAGCTCGGGGGGCGCGGGGCCCCAAGAGACCCAGTACTTC
few	TRBV7-3	TRBD1	TRBJ2-2	CASSLTAGTGGPGELFF	TGTGCCAGCAGCTTAACTGCCGGGACAGGGGGCCCCGGGGAGCTGTTTTTT
-	TRBV9	TRBD2	TRBJ2-1	CASSPGTSGGQLNEQFF	TGTGCCAGCAGCCCCGGGACTAGCGGGGGGCAACTAAATGAGCAGTTCTTC
-	TRBV25-1	-	TRBJ2-7	CASGQTYEQYF	TGTGCCAGCGGACAGACCTACGAGCAGTACTTC
-	TRBV5-1	-	TRBJ2-1	CASSLGSERRYNEQFF	TGCGCCAGCAGCTTGGGTTCCGAGCGGAGATACAATGAGCAGTTCTTC
-	TRBV20-1	-	TRBJ2-3	CSAQGRDTQYF	TGCAGTGCTCAGGGGAGAGATACGCAGTATTTT
once	TRBV6-5	TRBD2	TRBJ2-3	CASSSPGLYTDTQYF	TGTGCCAGCAGTTCGCCGGGACTATACACAGATACGCAGTATTTT
-	TRBV15	-	TRBJ2-3	CATSRKSRGISTDTQYF	TGTGCCACCAGCAGAAAATCACGGGGGATTAGCACAGATACGCAGTATTTT
-	TRBV4-2	TRBD2	TRBJ2-1	CASSQVPGLAGGHRDEQFF	TGTGCCAGCAGCCAAGTTCCCGGGCTAGCGGGAGGCCACCGGGATGAGCAGTTCTTC
-	TRBV2	-	TRBJ1-3	CASSGGYRDNTIYF	TGTGCCAGCAGTGGGGGTTACAGGGATAACACCATATATTTT
once	TRBV4-2	TRBD1	TRBJ1-5	CASSQDGTGGLSNQPQHF	TGTGCCAGCAGCCAAGACGGCACAGGGGGTCTAAGCAATCAGCCCCAGCATTTT
-	TRBV5-1	TRBD2	TRBJ2-3	CASSLGTSGDTQYF	TGCGCCAGCAGCTTGGGGACTAGCGGAGATACGCAGTATTTT
-	TRBV7-8	-	TRBJ1-3	CASSLMGAAAGNTIYF	TGTGCCAGCAGCTTAATGGGTGCGGCTGCTGGAAACACCATATATTTT
-	TRBV14	-	TRBJ2-5	CASSQGGSWWTQYF	TGTGCCAGCAGCCAAGGCGGTAGCTGGTGGACCCAGTACTTC
once	TRBV6-6	-	TRBJ2-5	CASSQQETQYF	TGTGCCAGCAGTCAGCAAGAGACCCAGTACTTC
-	TRBV19	-	TRBJ1-3	CASLPGDRWNTIYF	TGTGCCAGCCTACCCGGCGACAGGTGGAACACCATATATTTT
-	TRBV9	-	TRBJ2-1	CASSVRAGWNNEQFF	TGTGCCAGCAGCGTGAGGGCGGGGTGGAACAATGAGCAGTTCTTC
-	TRBV27	-	TRBJ2-7	CASSSTGNTHYEQYF	TGTGCCAGCAGTTCAACAGGGAACACCCACTACGAGCAGTACTTC
-	TRBV19	TRBD1	TRBJ1-4	CASRDRATATNEKLFF	TGTGCCAGTAGGGACAGGGCTACTGCAACTAATGAAAAACTGTTTTTT
-	TRBV7-3	-	TRBJ1-1	CASSPGDMNTEAFF	TGTGCCAGCAGCCCAGGGGATATGAACACTGAAGCTTTCTTT
-	TRBV10-2	-	TRBJ2-5	CASGGTVETQYF	TGCGCCAGCGGGGGGACAGTAGAGACCCAGTACTTC
-	TRBV5-4	-	TRBJ2-4	CASSLGTPLAKNIQYF	TGTGCCAGCAGCTTGGGGACTCCGCTAGCCAAAAACATTCAGTACTTC
once	TRBV7-9	-	TRBJ2-5	CASSFRTGQETQYF	TGTGCCAGCAGCTTCCGCACAGGTCAAGAGACCCAGTACTTC
-	TRBV2	TRBD2	TRBJ2-3	CASSELLSGGAGDTQYF	TGTGCCAGCAGTGAGCTACTAAGCGGGGGGGCGGGAGATACGCAGTATTTT
-	TRBV29-1	TRBD2	TRBJ2-3	CSASGTTSIADTQYF	TGCAGCGCTTCCGGGACGACTAGCATTGCAGATACGCAGTATTTT
-	TRBV6-6	TRBD2	TRBJ2-7	CASSHQRGRDYEQYF	TGTGCCAGCAGCCACCAGCGGGGGAGAGACTACGAGCAGTACTTC
-	TRBV29-1	TRBD1	TRBJ1-1	CSVKTGPGKAFF	TGCAGCGTAAAGACAGGGCCGGGGAAAGCTTTCTTT